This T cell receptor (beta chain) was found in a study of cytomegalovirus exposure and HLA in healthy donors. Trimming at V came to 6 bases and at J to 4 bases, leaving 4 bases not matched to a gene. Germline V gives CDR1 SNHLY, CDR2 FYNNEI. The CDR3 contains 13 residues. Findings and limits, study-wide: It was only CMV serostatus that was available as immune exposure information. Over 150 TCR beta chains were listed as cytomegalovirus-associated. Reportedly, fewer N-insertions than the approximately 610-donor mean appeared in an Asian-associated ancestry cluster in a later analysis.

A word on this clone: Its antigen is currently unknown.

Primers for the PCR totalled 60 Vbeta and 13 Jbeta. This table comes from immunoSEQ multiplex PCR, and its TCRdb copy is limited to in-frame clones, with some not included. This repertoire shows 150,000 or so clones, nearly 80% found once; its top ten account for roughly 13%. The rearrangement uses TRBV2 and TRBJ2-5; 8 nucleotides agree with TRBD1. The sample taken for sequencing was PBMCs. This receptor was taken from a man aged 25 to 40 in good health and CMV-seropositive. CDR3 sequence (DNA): TGTGCCAGCAGGAAGACAGGGGTAGAGACCCAGTACTTC. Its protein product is CASRKTGVETQYF.